These 4 T cell receptor beta chains were all obtained from the same sample, sequenced in a study of CD8+ T cells in alopecia areata. In each case, RNA was isolated and then reverse transcribed into cDNA as the sequencing template. TCRdb's copy holds only in-frame clones and misses some; the assay was immunoSEQ multiplex PCR. The profile shows roughly 73,000 clones, 29% of them singletons. As to treatment: oral pan-JAK inhibitor, 5-10 mg twice daily. The sequenced sample was CD8+ T cells sorted from blood, obtained at week 4, from a patient treated with tofacitinib. The receptors were gathered from a human donor with alopecia areata.

This chain joins TRBV9 and TRBJ2-1, with TRBD2 identical over 16 bases. CDR1 SGDLS and CDR2 YYNGEE come from the germline V gene. The CDR3 loop spans 17 amino acids. The V gene end was trimmed by 4 bases and the J gene end by 5 bases; junction bases not matched to a gene: 6. This CDR3 is CASSPGLAGGWDNEQFF. CDR3 coding DNA: TGTGCCAGCAGCCCGGGACTAGCGGGAGGGTGGGACAATGAGCAGTTCTTC.

The chain recombines TRBV29-1 with TRBJ2-7, with 7 bases matching TRBD1. This CDR3 region has 14 residues. Germline values: CDR1 SQVTM, CDR2 ANQGSEA. Trimming at V came to 7 bases and at J to 3 bases, leaving 12 bases not matched to a gene. Written as DNA, the CDR3 is TGCAGCGCCACGGAAGGGGGCGACTACTACGAGCAGTACTTC. This encodes CSATEGGDYYEQYF.

The table lists this clone with a few counts. A single base is all that separates this from a far larger clone, so a read error is likely. The identical CDR3 is also encoded by other nucleotide sequences in the sample. This chain uses TRBV11-2 with TRBJ2-7; 11 nucleotides match TRBD2. This CDR3 spans 14 amino acids. V dropped 3 bases and J dropped 3; count of bases not matched to a gene: 1. CDR1 is SGHAT, CDR2 FQNNGV, per germline. The CDR3, as DNA: TGTGCCAGCAGCTTGACTAGCGGGAACTACGAGCAGTACTTC. It encodes CASSLTSGNYEQYF.

The gene calls are TRBV19 and TRBJ2-6; D call uncertain. This CDR3 contains 14 residues. The germline V and J ends were trimmed by 5 bases and 2 bases, with 7 bases remaining between them. The germline V gene has CDR1 LNHDA and CDR2 SQIVND (reference sequence). The CDR3 DNA is TGTGCCAGTAGTGGCGCAACTGGGGCCAACGTCCTGACTTTC. This encodes CASSGATGANVLTF.